This T cell receptor beta chain emerged from a study of OX40 agonist ivuxolimab in advanced cancers. The CDR3 is made up of 15 amino acids. The V end was cut by 6 bases, the J end by 3 bases, with 14 bases between. The germline gives CDR1 MNHEY, CDR2 SVGAGI. Measured with immunoSEQ multiplex PCR; TCRdb has only the in-frame clones, and not every one. Counted here are under 80,000 clones, approximately 81% occurring once; the ten biggest clones make up roughly 4%. The origin of this receptor is an adult with an advanced solid tumor such as melanoma, head and neck, liver or kidney cancer. The chain couples TRBV6-5 to TRBJ1-4, with a possible D match to TRBD1 (5 bases). This sample comprised CD4+ or CD8+ T cells sorted from blood, obtained in a trial of the OX40 agonist ivuxolimab. Here the CDR3 reads CASRYLGASNEKLFF. The CDR3 DNA sequence: TGTGCCAGCAGATACCTAGGGGCTTCTAATGAAAAACTGTTTTTT.